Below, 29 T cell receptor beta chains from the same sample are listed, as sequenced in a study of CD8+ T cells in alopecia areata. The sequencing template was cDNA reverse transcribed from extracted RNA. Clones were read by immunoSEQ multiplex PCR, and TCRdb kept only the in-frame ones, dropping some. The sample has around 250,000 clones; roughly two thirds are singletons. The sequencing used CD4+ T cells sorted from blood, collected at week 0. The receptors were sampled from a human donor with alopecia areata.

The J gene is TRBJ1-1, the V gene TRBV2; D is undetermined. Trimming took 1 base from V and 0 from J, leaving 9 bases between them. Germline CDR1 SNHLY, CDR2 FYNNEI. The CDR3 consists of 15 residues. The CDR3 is CASSEVGRLNTEAFF. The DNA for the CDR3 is TGTGCCAGCAGTGAAGTAGGGAGGTTGAACACTGAAGCTTTCTTT.

The CDR3 protein is CASSLGSRTEAFF. CDR3 in DNA: TGTGCCAGCAGCTTGGGGAGTCGGACTGAAGCTTTCTTT. The chain links TRBV5-4 to TRBJ1-1; D gene unclear. Germline V CDR1 and CDR2: SGHNT, YYREEE (reference sequence). This CDR3 region has 13 residues. Between the trimmed V and J ends, which lost 0 bases and 5 bases, there was a span of 8 bases.

The CDR3 is CAWSRRAKYTGELFF. The CDR3 DNA reads as TGTGCCTGGAGCCGGCGGGCAAAATACACCGGGGAGCTGTTTTTT. The V gene is TRBV30, the J gene TRBJ2-2; tentatively, D is TRBD2 (5 bases). Between the trimmed V and J ends, which lost 3 bases and 3 bases, there was a span of 14 bases. Germline CDR1 is GTSNPN and CDR2 is SVGIG (reference sequence). The CDR3 spans 15 residues.

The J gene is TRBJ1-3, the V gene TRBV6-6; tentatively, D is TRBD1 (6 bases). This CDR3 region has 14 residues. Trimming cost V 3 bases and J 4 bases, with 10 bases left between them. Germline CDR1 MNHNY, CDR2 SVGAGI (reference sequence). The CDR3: CASSYGGVGNTIYF. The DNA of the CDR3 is TGTGCCAGCAGTTATGGGGGCGTCGGAAACACCATATATTTT.

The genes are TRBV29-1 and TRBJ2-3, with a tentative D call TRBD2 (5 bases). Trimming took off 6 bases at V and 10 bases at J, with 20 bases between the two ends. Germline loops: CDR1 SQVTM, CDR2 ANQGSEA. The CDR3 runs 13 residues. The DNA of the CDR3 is TGCAGCGTCGTCAGCGGAAGAGGGAGATCGCAGTATTTT. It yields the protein CSVVSGRGRSQYF.

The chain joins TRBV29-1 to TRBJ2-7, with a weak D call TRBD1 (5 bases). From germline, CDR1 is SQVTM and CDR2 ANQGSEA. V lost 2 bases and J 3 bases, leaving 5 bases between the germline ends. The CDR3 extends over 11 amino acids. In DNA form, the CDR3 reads TGCAGCGTTGAACAGGGCTACGAGCAGTACTTC. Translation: CSVEQGYEQYF.

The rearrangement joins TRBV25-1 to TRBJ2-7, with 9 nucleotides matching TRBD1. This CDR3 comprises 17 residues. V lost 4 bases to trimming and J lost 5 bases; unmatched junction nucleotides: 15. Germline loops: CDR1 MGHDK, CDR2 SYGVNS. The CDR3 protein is CASSAIMGGQGFNEQYF. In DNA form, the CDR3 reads TGTGCCAGCAGTGCAATTATGGGGGGACAGGGTTTCAACGAGCAGTACTTC.

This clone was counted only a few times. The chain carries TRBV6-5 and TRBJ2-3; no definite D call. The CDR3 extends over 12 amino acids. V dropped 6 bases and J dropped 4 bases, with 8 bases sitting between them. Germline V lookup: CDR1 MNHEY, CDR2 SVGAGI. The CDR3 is CASRPNSDTQYF. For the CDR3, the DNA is TGTGCCAGCAGACCCAATTCAGATACGCAGTATTTT.

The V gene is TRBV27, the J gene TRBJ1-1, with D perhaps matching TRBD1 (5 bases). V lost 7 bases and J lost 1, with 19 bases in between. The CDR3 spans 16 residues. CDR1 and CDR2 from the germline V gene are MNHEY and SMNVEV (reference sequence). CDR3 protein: CASTKLGVGKNTEAFF. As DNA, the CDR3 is TGTGCCAGCACTAAACTGGGGGTAGGAAAGAACACTGAAGCTTTCTTT.

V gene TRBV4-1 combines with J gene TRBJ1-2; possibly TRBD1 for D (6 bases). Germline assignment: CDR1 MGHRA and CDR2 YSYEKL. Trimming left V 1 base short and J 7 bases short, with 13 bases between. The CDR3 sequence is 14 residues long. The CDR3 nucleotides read TGCGCCAGCAGCCAAGTTCAGGGGAAGGGTGGCTACACCTTC. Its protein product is CASSQVQGKGGYTF.

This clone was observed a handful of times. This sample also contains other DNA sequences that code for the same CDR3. CDR3 region: CSVRQGAYEQYF. The DNA of the CDR3 is TGCAGCGTCCGACAGGGGGCTTACGAGCAGTACTTC. The chain has TRBV29-1 and TRBJ2-7; TRBD1 matches 10 bases. The V gene end was trimmed by 6 bases and the J gene end by 4 bases; junction bases not matched to a gene: 3. Germline assignment: CDR1 SQVTM and CDR2 ANQGSEA. The CDR3 is made up of 12 amino acids.

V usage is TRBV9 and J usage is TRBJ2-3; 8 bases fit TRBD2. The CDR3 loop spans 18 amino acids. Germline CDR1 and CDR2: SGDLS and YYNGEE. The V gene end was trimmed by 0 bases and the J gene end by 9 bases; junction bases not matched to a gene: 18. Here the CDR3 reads CASSVDPPIAGSHRTQYF. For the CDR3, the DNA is TGTGCCAGCAGCGTAGACCCCCCAATAGCGGGGTCCCACCGAACGCAGTATTTT.

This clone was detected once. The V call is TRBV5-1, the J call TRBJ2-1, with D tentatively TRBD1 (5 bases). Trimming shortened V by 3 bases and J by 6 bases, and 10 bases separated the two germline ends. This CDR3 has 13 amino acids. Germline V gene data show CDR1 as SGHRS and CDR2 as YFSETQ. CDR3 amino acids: CASSSLQGNEQFF. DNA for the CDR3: TGCGCCAGCAGCTCCCTTCAGGGCAATGAGCAGTTCTTC. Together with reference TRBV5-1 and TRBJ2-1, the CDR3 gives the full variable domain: KAGVTQTPRYLIKTRGQQVTLSCSPISGHRSVSWYQQTPGQGLQFLFEYFSETQRNKGNFPGRFSGRQFSNSRSEMNVSTLELGDSALYLCASSSLQGNEQFFGPGTRLTVL.

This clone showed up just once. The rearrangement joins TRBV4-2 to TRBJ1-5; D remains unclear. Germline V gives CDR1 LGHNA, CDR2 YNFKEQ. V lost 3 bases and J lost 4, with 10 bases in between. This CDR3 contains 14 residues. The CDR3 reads CASSQELRNQPQHF. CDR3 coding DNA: TGTGCCAGCAGCCAGGAATTAAGGAATCAGCCCCAGCATTTT.

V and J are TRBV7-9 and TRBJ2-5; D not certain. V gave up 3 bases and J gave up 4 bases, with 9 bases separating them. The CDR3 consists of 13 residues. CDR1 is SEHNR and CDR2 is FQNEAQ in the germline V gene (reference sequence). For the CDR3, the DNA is TGTGCCAGCAGCTTGGGTAGATTAGAGACCCAGTACTTC. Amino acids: CASSLGRLETQYF. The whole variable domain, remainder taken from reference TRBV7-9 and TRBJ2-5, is DTGVSQNPRHKITKRGQNVTFRCDPISEHNRLYWYRQTLGQGPEFLTYFQNEAQLEKSRLLSDRFSAERPKGSFSTLEIQRTEQGDSAMYLCASSLGRLETQYFGPGTRLLVL.

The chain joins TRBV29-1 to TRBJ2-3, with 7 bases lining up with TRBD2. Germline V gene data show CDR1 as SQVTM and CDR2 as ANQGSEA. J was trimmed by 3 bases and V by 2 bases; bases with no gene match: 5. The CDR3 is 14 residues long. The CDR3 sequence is CSVERGLKTDTQYF. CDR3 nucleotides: TGCAGCGTTGAACGGGGACTAAAAACAGATACGCAGTATTTT.

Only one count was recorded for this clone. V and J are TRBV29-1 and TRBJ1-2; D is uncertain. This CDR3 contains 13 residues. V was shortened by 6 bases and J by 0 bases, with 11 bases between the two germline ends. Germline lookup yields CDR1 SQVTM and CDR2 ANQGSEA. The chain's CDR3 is CSVRPGTNYGYTF. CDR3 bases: TGCAGCGTCCGACCGGGAACTAACTATGGCTACACCTTC. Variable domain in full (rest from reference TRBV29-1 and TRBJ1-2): SAVISQKPSRDICQRGTSLTIQCQVDSQVTMMFWYRQQPGQSLTLIATANQGSEATYESGFVIDKFPISRPNLTFSTLTVSNMSPEDSSIYLCSVRPGTNYGYTFGSGTRLTVV.

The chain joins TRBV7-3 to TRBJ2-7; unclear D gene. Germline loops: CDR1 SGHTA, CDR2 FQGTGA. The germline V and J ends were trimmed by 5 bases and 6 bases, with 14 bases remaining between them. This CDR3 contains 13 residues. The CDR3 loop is CASSLRAYAEQYF. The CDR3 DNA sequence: TGTGCCAGCAGCCTAAGGGCTTACGCCGAGCAGTACTTC.

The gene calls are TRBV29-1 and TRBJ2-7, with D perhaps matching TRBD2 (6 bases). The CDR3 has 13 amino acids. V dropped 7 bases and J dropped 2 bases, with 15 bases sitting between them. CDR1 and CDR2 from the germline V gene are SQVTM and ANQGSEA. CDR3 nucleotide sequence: TGCAGCGCTAGCCCCGGGGAGGCCTACGAGCAGTACTTC. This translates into CSASPGEAYEQYF.

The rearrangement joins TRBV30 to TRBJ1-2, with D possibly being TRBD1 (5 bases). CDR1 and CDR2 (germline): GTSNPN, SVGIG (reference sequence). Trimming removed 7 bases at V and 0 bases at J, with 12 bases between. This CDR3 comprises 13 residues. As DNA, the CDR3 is TGTGCCTCCTTTAAGGGGTCTAACTATGGCTACACCTTC. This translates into CASFKGSNYGYTF.

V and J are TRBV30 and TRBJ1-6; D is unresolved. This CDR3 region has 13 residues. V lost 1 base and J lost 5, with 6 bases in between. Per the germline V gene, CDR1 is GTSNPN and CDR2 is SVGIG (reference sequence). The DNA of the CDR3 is TGTGCCTGGAGTGCGGGTAATAATTCACCCCTCCACTTT. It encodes CAWSAGNNSPLHF.

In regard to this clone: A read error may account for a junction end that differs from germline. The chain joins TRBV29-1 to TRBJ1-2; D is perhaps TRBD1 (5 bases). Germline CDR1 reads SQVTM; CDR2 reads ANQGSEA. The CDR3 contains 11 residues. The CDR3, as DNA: TGCAGCGTTGAAGATAGCCAGGGTACTGCCTTC. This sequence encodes CSVEDSQGTAF.

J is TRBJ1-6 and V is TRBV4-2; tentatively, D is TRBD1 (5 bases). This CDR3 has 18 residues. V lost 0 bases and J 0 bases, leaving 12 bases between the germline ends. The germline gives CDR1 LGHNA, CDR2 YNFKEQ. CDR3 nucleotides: TGTGCCAGCAGCCAAGATCAAGGGACTAGCTCCTATAATTCACCCCTCCACTTT. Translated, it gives CASSQDQGTSSYNSPLHF.

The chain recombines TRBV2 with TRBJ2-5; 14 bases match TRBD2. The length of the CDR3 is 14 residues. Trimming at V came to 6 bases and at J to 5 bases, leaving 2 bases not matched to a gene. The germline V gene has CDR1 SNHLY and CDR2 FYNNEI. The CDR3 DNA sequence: TGTGCCAGCAGCGGACTAGCGGGGGGTGAGACCCAGTACTTC. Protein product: CASSGLAGGETQYF.

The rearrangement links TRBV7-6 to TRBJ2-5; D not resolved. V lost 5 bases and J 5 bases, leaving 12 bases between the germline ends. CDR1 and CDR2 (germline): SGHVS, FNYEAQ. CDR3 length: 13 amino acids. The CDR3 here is CASSPWETETQYF. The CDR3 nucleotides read TGTGCCAGCAGCCCGTGGGAAACGGAGACCCAGTACTTC.

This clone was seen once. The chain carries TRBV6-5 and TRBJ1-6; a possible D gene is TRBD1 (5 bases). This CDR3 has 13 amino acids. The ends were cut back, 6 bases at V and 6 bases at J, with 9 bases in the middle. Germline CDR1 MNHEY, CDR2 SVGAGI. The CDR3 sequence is CASSSGGNSPLHF. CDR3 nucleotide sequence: TGTGCCAGCAGCTCCGGGGGTAATTCACCCCTCCACTTT.

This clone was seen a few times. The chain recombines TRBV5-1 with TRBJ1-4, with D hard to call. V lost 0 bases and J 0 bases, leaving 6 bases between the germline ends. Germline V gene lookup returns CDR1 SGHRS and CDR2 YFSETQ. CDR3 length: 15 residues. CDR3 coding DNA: TGCGCCAGCAGCTTGGGCGGTGCAACTAATGAAAAACTGTTTTTT. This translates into CASSLGGATNEKLFF.

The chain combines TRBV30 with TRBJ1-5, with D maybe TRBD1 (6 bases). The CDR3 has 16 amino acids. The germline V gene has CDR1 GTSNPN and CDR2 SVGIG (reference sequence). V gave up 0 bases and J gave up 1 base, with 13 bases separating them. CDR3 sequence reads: CAWSVNLGTSNQPQHF. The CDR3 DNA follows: TGTGCCTGGAGTGTAAACTTAGGGACAAGCAATCAGCCCCAGCATTTT.

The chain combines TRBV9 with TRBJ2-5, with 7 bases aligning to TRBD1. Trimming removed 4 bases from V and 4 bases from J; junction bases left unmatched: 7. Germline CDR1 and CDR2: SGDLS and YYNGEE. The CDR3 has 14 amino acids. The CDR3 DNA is TGTGCCAGCAGCACCTCTTCAGGGGGAGAGACCCAGTACTTC. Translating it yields CASSTSSGGETQYF.